This T cell receptor (beta chain) is from a study of post-analysis software for immune sequencing data. Study-level information: Disease trajectories encompassed relapsing-remitting, secondary progressive and progressive-relapsing multiple sclerosis.

The library was made from cDNA and included unique molecular identifiers. TCRdb re-derived calls from the PCR reads in MiXCR, one entry per CDR3 protein. Of 820,000 or so distinct CDR3 sequences in the sample, approximately 53% were seen once. Overall study findings and caveats: Higher frequency in patients than in controls was seen for roughly five TRBV segments, with TRBV5-6, TRBV5-1 and TRBV20-1 among them. Normalized Chao1 diversity was significantly reduced in patients versus controls. Co-batched samples clustered tightly together by F measure.

V lost 2 bases, J lost 10 bases, and 12 bases lay in between. CDR3 length: 12 amino acids. CDR1 and CDR2 from the germline V gene are SQVTM and ANQGSEA. In the case of this clonotype: Its matching antigen is unknown.

The specimen sequenced was blood. The chain links TRBV29-1 to TRBJ2-1, with D possibly TRBD2 on 6 matching bases. The TCR comes from a girl under 18 with multiple sclerosis. This CDR3 is CSVEQRAGEQFF. The CDR3 DNA sequence: TGCAGCGTTGAACAGCGGGCAGGGGAGCAGTTCTTC.